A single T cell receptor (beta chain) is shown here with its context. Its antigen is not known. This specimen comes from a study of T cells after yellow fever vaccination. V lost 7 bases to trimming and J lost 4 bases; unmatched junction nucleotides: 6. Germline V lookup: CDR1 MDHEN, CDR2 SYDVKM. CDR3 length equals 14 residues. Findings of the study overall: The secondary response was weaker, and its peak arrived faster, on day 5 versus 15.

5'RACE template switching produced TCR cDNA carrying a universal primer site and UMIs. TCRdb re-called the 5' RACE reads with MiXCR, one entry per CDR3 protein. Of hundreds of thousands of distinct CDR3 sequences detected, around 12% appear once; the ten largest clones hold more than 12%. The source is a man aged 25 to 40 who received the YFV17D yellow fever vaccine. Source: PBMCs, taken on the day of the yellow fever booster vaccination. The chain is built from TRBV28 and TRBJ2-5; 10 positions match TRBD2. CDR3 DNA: TGTGCCAGCAAATCTAGCGGGAGCCCAGAGACCCAGTACTTC. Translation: CASKSSGSPETQYF. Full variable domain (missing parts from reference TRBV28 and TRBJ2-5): DVKVTQSSRYLVKRTGEKVFLECVQDMDHENMFWYRQDPGLGLRLIYFSYDVKMKEKGDIPEGYSVSREKKERFSLILESASTNQTSMYLCASKSSGSPETQYFGPGTRLLVL.